These 31 T cell receptor beta chains came from one sample sequenced in a study of blood T cell repertoires in COVID-19 (dated by TCRdb to 2020 to 2022). Library preparation employed the immunoSEQ multiplex PCR assay. As stored in TCRdb, this immuneACCESS dataset retains in-frame rearrangements with V and J assigned. A fraction of the clones does not appear; measured against another copy, unresolved V genes explain less than half of the discrepancy, and the remainder lacks a known reason. The sample table records some 150,000 clones; about 90% of these occur just once. The ten largest clonotypes hold about 1.5% of the sample. The sequencing sample was made of peripheral blood. The receptors derive from a woman aged 60-70 years with acute or convalescent COVID-19.

This chain links TRBV28 with TRBJ2-1; the D is unclear. Per germline, CDR1 MDHEN and CDR2 SYDVKM. V was trimmed by 3 bases and J by 9 bases, leaving 6 bases between them. The CDR3 is 11 residues long. The CDR3: CASSFRGEQFF. CDR3 coding DNA: TGTGCCAGCAGTTTTAGAGGTGAGCAGTTCTTC.

The V and J genes are TRBV15 and TRBJ1-1, with a possible D match to TRBD1 (6 bases). CDR3 length equals 14 residues. V shed 0 bases and J shed 7 bases, with 12 bases lying between them. Germline values: CDR1 LNHNV, CDR2 YYDKDF (reference sequence). CDR3 residues: CATSRDGKGDEAFF. The CDR3 DNA reads TGTGCCACCAGCAGAGATGGGAAGGGGGATGAAGCTTTCTTT.

V and J are TRBV4-3 and TRBJ1-2; D might be TRBD1 (5 bases). Per the germline V gene, CDR1 is LGHNA and CDR2 is YSLEER. The length of the CDR3 is 14 residues. V gave up 1 base and J gave up 7 bases, with 13 bases separating them. For the CDR3, the DNA is TGCGCCAGCAGCCAAGCTCAGGGAGGATTTGGCTACACCTTC. Protein: CASSQAQGGFGYTF.

The V call is TRBV28, the J call TRBJ2-7; weak D call: TRBD2 (5 bases). The V end lost 6 bases, the J end lost 0 bases, and 15 bases lay between the germline ends. The CDR3 totals 15 residues. Germline CDR1 is MDHEN and CDR2 is SYDVKM. The CDR3 DNA reads TGTGCCAGCAGACTACTTAGTGGAGGCTCCTACGAGCAGTACTTC. Translated: CASRLLSGGSYEQYF.

The V and J genes are TRBV2 and TRBJ2-3, with unresolved D. The germline V gene has CDR1 SNHLY and CDR2 FYNNEI. CDR3 size: 12 residues. V was pared by 7 bases and J by 2 bases, with 7 bases between. CDR3 sequence: CASTRDTDTQYF. CDR3 bases: TGTGCCAGCACTCGCGACACAGATACGCAGTATTTT. Drawing the rest from reference TRBV2 and TRBJ2-3, the complete variable domain is EPEVTQTPSHQVTQMGQEVILRCVPISNHLYFYWYRQILGQKVEFLVSFYNNEISEKSEIFDDQFSVERPDGSNFTLKIRSTKLEDSAMYFCASTRDTDTQYFGPGTRLTVL.

The chain uses TRBV7-2 and TRBJ1-1; 7 bases are a match to TRBD1. CDR1 SGHTA and CDR2 FQGNSA come from the germline V gene. V lost 2 bases, J lost 5 bases, and 8 bases stayed unmatched. The CDR3 runs 15 residues. CDR3: CASSLTGEMWTEAFF. CDR3 nucleotides: TGTGCCAGCAGCTTAACAGGGGAGATGTGGACTGAAGCTTTCTTT.

V usage is TRBV5-1 and J usage is TRBJ2-1, with D maybe TRBD1 (6 bases). CDR1 is SGHRS and CDR2 is YFSETQ in the germline V gene. V gave up 0 bases and J gave up 8 bases, with 18 bases separating them. The CDR3 consists of 16 residues. The CDR3 here is CASSLEGVGLVDEQFF. Here the CDR3 DNA reads TGCGCCAGCAGCTTGGAGGGGGTTGGGCTTGTCGATGAGCAGTTCTTC.

The chain couples TRBV28 to TRBJ1-3; D perhaps matches TRBD1 (5 bases). The CDR3 has 15 amino acids. Germline lookup yields CDR1 MDHEN and CDR2 SYDVKM. Trimming left V 4 bases short and J 3 bases short, with 13 bases between. The CDR3, as DNA: TGTGCCAGCAGTTCCCAAGGGGTCGGTGGAAACACCATATATTTT. It specifies CASSSQGVGGNTIYF.

The rearrangement links TRBV10-3 to TRBJ2-5, with D uncertain. The V gene lost 4 bases and the J gene lost 2 bases, with 5 bases spanning the gap. CDR1 ENHRY and CDR2 SYGVKD come from the germline V gene. CDR3 length: 12 residues. The CDR3 coding sequence is TGTGCCATCAGTGCTGTACAAGAGACCCAGTACTTC. Translated: CAISAVQETQYF.

This clone occurred a few times. The chain joins TRBV2 to TRBJ2-1; 7 positions match TRBD1. Per germline, CDR1 SNHLY and CDR2 FYNNEI. Germline trimming cut 2 bases from V and 6 bases from J; bases unmatched to any gene: 7. The CDR3 covers 15 residues. For the CDR3, the DNA is TGTGCCAGCAGTGAAAATGGACAGGTTACCAATGAGCAGTTCTTC. It translates to CASSENGQVTNEQFF.

The gene calls are TRBV28 and TRBJ2-5; D possibly corresponds to TRBD1 (5 bases). V dropped 3 bases and J dropped 1 base, with 12 bases sitting between them. The CDR3 runs to 15 residues. The germline gives CDR1 MDHEN, CDR2 SYDVKM. CDR3 loop: CASSFIRQLQETQYF. CDR3 bases: TGTGCCAGCAGTTTTATAAGACAGCTCCAAGAGACCCAGTACTTC.

The chain has TRBV20-1 and TRBJ1-4; unclear D gene. V was shortened by 3 bases and J by 3 bases, with 8 bases between the two germline ends. CDR1 is DFQATT, CDR2 SNEGSKA, per germline (reference sequence). CDR3 length: 13 amino acids. CDR3 DNA: TGCAGTGCTAGTCGTATCTCTAATGAAAAACTGTTTTTT. Amino acids: CSASRISNEKLFF.

The chain employs TRBV15 and TRBJ2-7, with 10 positions matching TRBD1. The CDR3 is made up of 15 amino acids. V dropped 5 bases and J dropped 2; count of bases not matched to a gene: 6. CDR1 is LNHNV and CDR2 is YYDKDF in the germline V gene (reference sequence). CDR3 loop: CATSSAGTGAYEQYF. The CDR3 DNA reads as TGTGCCACCAGCTCCGCCGGGACAGGGGCCTACGAGCAGTACTTC.

V gene TRBV18 combines with J gene TRBJ1-5, with D hard to call. The CDR3 sequence is 12 residues long. Germline V gene lookup returns CDR1 KGHSH and CDR2 LQKENI. V lost 2 bases, J lost 5 bases, and 4 bases lay in between. CDR3 loop: CASSPADQPQHF. The CDR3 nucleotides read TGTGCCAGCTCACCAGCGGATCAGCCCCAGCATTTT.

The chain carries TRBV7-9 and TRBJ2-4; 9 bases map to TRBD1. The CDR3 has 14 amino acids. The ends lost 5 bases at V and 8 bases at J; junction bases unmatched: 7. The germline V gene encodes CDR1 SEHNR and CDR2 FQNEAQ (reference sequence). CDR3 nucleotide sequence: TGTGCCAGCAGCACGGGACAGGGAAAGGACATTCAGTACTTC. Translated: CASSTGQGKDIQYF. Supplemented by reference TRBV7-9 and TRBJ2-4, the full variable domain reads DTGVSQNPRHKITKRGQNVTFRCDPISEHNRLYWYRQTLGQGPEFLTYFQNEAQLEKSRLLSDRFSAERPKGSFSTLEIQRTEQGDSAMYLCASSTGQGKDIQYFGAGTRLSVL.

This clone showed up just once. This chain joins TRBV7-3 and TRBJ1-2; 7 bases are shared with TRBD1. This CDR3 comprises 14 residues. Germline V gene sequence: CDR1 SGHTA, CDR2 FQGTGA. V lost 2 bases, J lost 6 bases, and 6 bases stayed unmatched. Here the CDR3 reads CASSLGQGGDGYTF. The CDR3 nucleotides are TGTGCCAGCAGCTTAGGGCAGGGGGGTGATGGCTACACCTTC.

V gene TRBV9 combines with J gene TRBJ1-6, with D maybe TRBD1 (6 bases). Trimming cost V 4 bases and J 7 bases, with 15 bases left between them. The CDR3 runs to 15 residues. CDR1 is SGDLS, CDR2 YYNGEE, per germline. The CDR3 region is CASSPGGGRNSPLHF. The CDR3 DNA is TGTGCCAGCAGCCCTGGCGGGGGCCGGAATTCACCCCTCCACTTT.

V is TRBV5-8 and J is TRBJ1-5, with 7 bases identical to TRBD1. The V gene's germline CDR1 is SGHTS and CDR2 YDEGEE. This CDR3 is built from 13 residues. The V gene end was trimmed by 5 bases and the J gene end by 7 bases; junction bases not matched to a gene: 6. CDR3 DNA: TGTGCCAGCAGACAGACAGGGAACCAGCCCCAGCATTTT. Translation: CASRQTGNQPQHF.

This chain connects TRBV28 to TRBJ2-1; 11 positions match TRBD2. The V segment lost 7 bases and the J segment 9 bases; nucleotides outside the gene matches: 8. The CDR3 is 14 amino acids. CDR1 and CDR2 (germline): MDHEN, SYDVKM. CDR3 sequence reads: CASTLGTSGTEQFF. Here the CDR3 DNA reads TGTGCCAGCACCCTAGGGACTAGCGGTACTGAGCAGTTCTTC.

This sequence joins TRBV6-5 and TRBJ1-3; 10 bases are a match to TRBD1. CDR1 MNHEY and CDR2 SVGAGI come from the germline V gene. This CDR3 has 16 amino acids. The V and J ends lost 2 bases and 9 bases, in that order; junction bases with no gene match: 10. The CDR3 DNA reads TGTGCCAGCAGTTACAGCGTGCTCGGACAGGGGGTCACCATATATTTT. This encodes CASSYSVLGQGVTIYF.

The chain couples TRBV28 to TRBJ1-1; D is uncertain. Deletions cut 1 base from V and 0 bases from J, with 15 bases between. CDR1 and CDR2 from the germline V gene are MDHEN and SYDVKM. CDR3 length: 17 residues. CDR3 loop: CASSLSVSGRLNTEAFF. Here the CDR3 DNA reads TGTGCCAGCAGTTTATCGGTGTCTGGGCGCCTGAACACTGAAGCTTTCTTT. The entire variable domain, with the rest obtained from reference TRBV28 and TRBJ1-1, is as follows: DVKVTQSSRYLVKRTGEKVFLECVQDMDHENMFWYRQDPGLGLRLIYFSYDVKMKEKGDIPEGYSVSREKKERFSLILESASTNQTSMYLCASSLSVSGRLNTEAFFGQGTRLTVV.

The chain couples TRBV19 to TRBJ1-3; 8 positions agree with TRBD1. This CDR3 has 16 amino acids. Trimming at V came to 5 bases and at J to 2 bases, leaving 8 bases not matched to a gene. Germline V gene data show CDR1 as LNHDA and CDR2 as SQIVND (reference sequence). The CDR3 DNA follows: TGTGCCAGTAGTTCCTGGACAGGGCTAACTGGAAACACCATATATTTT. It codes for CASSSWTGLTGNTIYF.

This clone was found once. The chain links TRBV5-1 to TRBJ2-5; the match to TRBD2 covers 13 bases. Germline CDR1 SGHRS, CDR2 YFSETQ. CDR3 size: 17 residues. V lost 4 bases and J lost 5; bases outside the gene matches: 11. In DNA, the CDR3 is TGCGCCAGCAGCGATGGACTAGCGGGGGTTGTAGGGGAGACCCAGTACTTC. It translates to CASSDGLAGVVGETQYF. Filled out from reference TRBV5-1 and TRBJ2-5, the complete variable domain reads KAGVTQTPRYLIKTRGQQVTLSCSPISGHRSVSWYQQTPGQGLQFLFEYFSETQRNKGNFPGRFSGRQFSNSRSEMNVSTLELGDSALYLCASSDGLAGVVGETQYFGPGTRLLVL.

The gene calls are TRBV3-1 (or the pseudogene TRBV3-2) and TRBJ1-2; possible D gene TRBD1, 6 bases. This CDR3 has 15 amino acids. In germline, CDR1 is LGHDT, CDR2 YNNKEL (reference sequence). The ends were cut back, 2 bases at V and 7 bases at J, with 17 bases in the middle. CDR3 DNA sequence: TGTGCCAGCAGCCAAACAGGGTTTTTATTTGGTGGCTACACCTTC. Translating it yields CASSQTGFLFGGYTF.

This clone showed up just a few times. The chain combines TRBV5-6 with TRBJ1-1; 7 bases align to TRBD1. The CDR3 extends over 16 amino acids. V shed 1 base, J shed 0 bases, and the junction held 6 bases outside the gene matches. Germline values: CDR1 SGHDT, CDR2 YYEEEE. The CDR3 bases are TGTGCCAGCAGCTTGCCGGCAGGGGGAATGAACACTGAAGCTTTCTTT. This encodes CASSLPAGGMNTEAFF.

CDR3 amino acids: CASSFYRNTEAFF. CDR3 DNA sequence: TGTGCCAGCAGTTTTTACAGGAACACTGAAGCTTTCTTT. This chain links TRBV12-3 or TRBV12-4 with TRBJ1-1; no definite D call. Trimming stripped 3 bases from V and 1 base from J, with 6 bases between. The CDR3 totals 13 residues.

The genes are TRBV15 and TRBJ2-7; D remains ambiguous. V lost 2 bases, J lost 3 bases, and 8 bases lay in between. Germline V gives CDR1 LNHNV, CDR2 YYDKDF (reference sequence). The CDR3 consists of 13 residues. CDR3 sequence: CATSRPTDYEQYF. Here the CDR3 DNA reads TGTGCCACCAGCAGACCTACAGACTACGAGCAGTACTTC.

The V and J genes are TRBV7-2 and TRBJ2-5, with TRBD1 identical over 7 bases. V was clipped by 5 bases and J by 5 bases; unmatched bases: 5. CDR1 is SGHTA and CDR2 is FQGNSA in the germline V gene. The length of the CDR3 is 13 residues. The CDR3 DNA follows: TGTGCCAGCAGCCGACAGGGTGGGGAGACCCAGTACTTC. Translation: CASSRQGGETQYF.

The V and J genes are TRBV19 and TRBJ1-1; 8 bases are a match to TRBD1. Germline V gene sequence: CDR1 LNHDA, CDR2 SQIVND (reference sequence). There are 14 residues in the CDR3. Trimming took 9 bases from V and 0 from J; bases not matched to a gene: 6. The DNA of the CDR3 is TGTGCCAGCCTCAGGGGGCAGGTGAACACTGAAGCTTTCTTT. The encoded protein is CASLRGQVNTEAFF.

The genes are TRBV27 and TRBJ2-3; 9 bases agree with TRBD1. V lost 6 bases, J lost 6 bases, and 16 bases stayed unmatched. The CDR3 contains 17 residues. Germline V gene sequence: CDR1 MNHEY, CDR2 SMNVEV (reference sequence). For the CDR3, the DNA is TGTGCCAGCAGAACCAATCGAGGGACAGGGTTGGCGGATACGCAGTATTTT. The encoded protein is CASRTNRGTGLADTQYF.

The chain recombines TRBV5-1 with TRBJ1-4; 8 bases agree with TRBD1. The CDR3 length is 14 residues. Per the germline V gene, CDR1 is SGHRS and CDR2 is YFSETQ. V lost 4 bases, J lost 3 bases, and 2 bases stayed unmatched. The CDR3 loop reads CASSRGQANEKLFF. CDR3 in DNA: TGCGCCAGCAGCAGGGGACAGGCTAATGAAAAACTGTTTTTT. Drawing the rest from reference TRBV5-1 and TRBJ1-4, the complete variable domain is KAGVTQTPRYLIKTRGQQVTLSCSPISGHRSVSWYQQTPGQGLQFLFEYFSETQRNKGNFPGRFSGRQFSNSRSEMNVSTLELGDSALYLCASSRGQANEKLFFGSGTQLSVL.